One sample yielded the 28 T cell receptor beta chains listed below, sequenced in a study of shared T cell receptors in the human thymus. Profiled with immunoSEQ multiplex PCR; TCRdb holds only in-frame clones, not every one. Seen here are a few hundred thousand clones, 85% to 95% observed once, and the top ten hold roughly 0.021%. Sequencing was carried out using thymocytes. All receptors derive from a human donor.

The chain has TRBV12-5 and TRBJ2-1; 8 bases are shared with TRBD2. Trimming at V came to 6 bases and at J to 4 bases, leaving 5 bases not matched to a gene. This CDR3 is built from 14 residues. Germline-derived CDR1 and CDR2 are LGHNT and FRNRAP. The DNA for the CDR3 is TGTGCTAGTGGAACCGGGACTAGATACAATGAGCAGTTCTTC. Translation: CASGTGTRYNEQFF.

The chain combines TRBV27 with TRBJ1-3, with D tentatively TRBD1 (5 bases). This CDR3 comprises 15 residues. CDR1 and CDR2 (germline): MNHEY, SMNVEV (reference sequence). Trimming removed 2 bases from V and 3 bases from J, with 11 bases in between. The CDR3 nucleotides are TGTGCCAGCAGTTTAGGGGGACTGATTGGAAACACCATATATTTT. Translation: CASSLGGLIGNTIYF.

V gene TRBV27 combines with J gene TRBJ1-1, with D possibly matching TRBD1 (5 bases). CDR3 length equals 16 residues. V lost 6 bases to trimming and J lost 1 base, with 18 bases between them. CDR1 and CDR2 from the germline V gene are MNHEY and SMNVEV (reference sequence). DNA for the CDR3: TGTGCCAGCAGACCTCCGGGACCCGGCGGGAACACTGAAGCTTTCTTT. It is translated as CASRPPGPGGNTEAFF.

The chain links TRBV2 to TRBJ1-1; tentative D call: TRBD1 (5 bases). Germline V lookup: CDR1 SNHLY, CDR2 FYNNEI. V lost 8 bases to trimming and J lost 5 bases, with 12 bases between them. There are 12 residues in the CDR3. In nucleotides, the CDR3 is TGTGCCAGCGGGGCCTTTGGAACTGAAGCTTTCTTT. Encoded protein: CASGAFGTEAFF.

The chain employs TRBV10-3 and TRBJ2-3; 8 positions agree with TRBD2. The germline V gene has CDR1 ENHRY and CDR2 SYGVKD. After removal of 7 bases from V and 2 bases from J, the junction contained 5 bases not matched to a gene. The CDR3 consists of 14 residues. The CDR3 sequence: CAIKAGAVTDTQYF. Here the CDR3 DNA reads TGTGCCATCAAAGCGGGGGCCGTCACAGATACGCAGTATTTT.

J is TRBJ2-1 and V is TRBV5-6; perhaps TRBD1 as D (5 bases). Trimming removed 2 bases from V and 9 bases from J, with 12 bases in between. The CDR3 length is 13 residues. CDR1 and CDR2 from the germline V gene are SGHDT and YYEEEE. CDR3 sequence: CASSFIQAVEQFF. The CDR3 region has the DNA TGTGCCAGCAGCTTTATACAGGCTGTTGAGCAGTTCTTC. The full variable domain, in which reference TRBV5-6 and TRBJ2-1 provide the parts outside the CDR3, is DAGVTQSPTHLIKTRGQQVTLRCSPKSGHDTVSWYQQALGQGPQFIFQYYEEEERQRGNFPDRFSGHQFPNYSSELNVNALLLGDSALYLCASSFIQAVEQFFGPGTRLTVL.

The chain carries TRBV30 and TRBJ1-4; 10 bases agree with TRBD1. V shed 2 bases and J 4 bases; nucleotides not matched to a gene: 4. Germline V gene data show CDR1 as GTSNPN and CDR2 as SVGIG (reference sequence). The length of the CDR3 is 15 residues. The chain's CDR3 is CAWSSTGGVNEKLFF. DNA of the CDR3: TGTGCCTGGAGTTCGACAGGGGGCGTTAATGAAAAACTGTTTTTT. The full variable domain, rest sourced from reference TRBV30 and TRBJ1-4, is SQTIHQWPATLVQPVGSPLSLECTVEGTSNPNLYWYRQAAGRGLQLLFYSVGIGQISSEVPQNLSASRPQDRQFILSSKKLLLSDSGFYLCAWSSTGGVNEKLFFGSGTQLSVL.

This chain uses TRBV28 with TRBJ1-3; 8 bases are a match to TRBD1. V was clipped by 5 bases and J by 4 bases; unmatched bases: 13. Germline loops: CDR1 MDHEN, CDR2 SYDVKM. The CDR3 totals 17 residues. The CDR3: CASSPTGEGRSGNTIYF. CDR3 sequence (DNA): TGTGCCAGCAGTCCGACAGGGGAAGGAAGATCGGGAAACACCATATATTTT. The whole variable domain, remainder taken from reference TRBV28 and TRBJ1-3, is DVKVTQSSRYLVKRTGEKVFLECVQDMDHENMFWYRQDPGLGLRLIYFSYDVKMKEKGDIPEGYSVSREKKERFSLILESASTNQTSMYLCASSPTGEGRSGNTIYFGEGSWLTVV.

CDR3 amino acids: CARGGIRQGNEKLFF. CDR3 DNA: TGTGCCAGAGGGGGTATACGGCAGGGGAATGAAAAACTGTTTTTT. The chain uses TRBV5-4 and TRBJ1-4; a weak D match, TRBD1 (6 bases). Germline values: CDR1 SGHNT, CDR2 YYREEE (reference sequence). Trimming shortened V by 8 bases and J by 5 bases, and 19 bases separated the two germline ends. The length of the CDR3 is 15 residues.

This clone was recorded a few times. The chain has TRBV7-8 and TRBJ1-5; no firm D call. CDR3 length: 12 amino acids. V lost 4 bases, J lost 9 bases, and 10 bases lay in between. Per germline, CDR1 SGHVS and CDR2 FQNEAQ. CDR3 coding DNA: TGTGCCAGCAGCTCTGGCTTTCTGCCCCAGCATTTT. It translates to CASSSGFLPQHF.

V gene TRBV28 combines with J gene TRBJ1-5, with a tentative D call TRBD1 (5 bases). Germline V lookup: CDR1 MDHEN, CDR2 SYDVKM. CDR3 length: 15 residues. V lost 5 bases, J lost 2 bases, and 13 bases lay in between. In DNA form, the CDR3 reads TGTGCCAGCAGTCCCAATGGGGGAGGCAATCAGCCCCAGCATTTT. The encoded protein is CASSPNGGGNQPQHF.

This clone was detected only once. The chain has TRBV6-1 and TRBJ2-7, with 9 bases aligning to TRBD2. CDR1 is MNHNS and CDR2 is SASEGT in the germline V gene. The V and J ends lost 2 bases and 0 bases, in that order; junction bases with no gene match: 2. This CDR3 region has 15 residues. Here the CDR3 reads CASSEKREASYEQYF. CDR3 sequence (DNA): TGTGCCAGCAGTGAAAAGCGGGAGGCCTCCTACGAGCAGTACTTC.

This clone was seen only once. The rearrangement uses TRBV7-3 and TRBJ1-2; TRBD1 aligns across 8 bases. J was trimmed by 0 bases and V by 5 bases; bases with no gene match: 5. Germline loops: CDR1 SGHTA, CDR2 FQGTGA. This CDR3 has 15 amino acids. As DNA, the CDR3 is TGTGCCAGCAGCCCTAGGACAGGGACTAACTATGGCTACACCTTC. This sequence encodes CASSPRTGTNYGYTF.

V is TRBV6-1 and J is TRBJ1-1, with 8 bases matching TRBD1. V lost 7 bases and J lost 6; bases outside the gene matches: 13. This CDR3 region has 15 residues. CDR1 is MNHNS, CDR2 SASEGT, per germline. CDR3 residues: CASTLRTGIFAEAFF. CDR3 coding DNA: TGTGCCAGCACCTTGAGGACAGGGATCTTCGCTGAAGCTTTCTTT.

DNA of the CDR3: TGTGCCAGCAGCCCCCGCGGGACTAGCGGCGAGCAGTTCTTC. Its protein product is CASSPRGTSGEQFF. V usage is TRBV9 and J usage is TRBJ2-1; 11 positions agree with TRBD2. The CDR3 spans 14 residues. Trimming took 4 bases from V and 10 from J; bases not matched to a gene: 7. From germline, CDR1 is SGDLS and CDR2 YYNGEE.

V is TRBV7-8 and J is TRBJ2-5; D perhaps matches TRBD2 (5 bases). Trimming took off 4 bases at V and 6 bases at J, with 15 bases between the two ends. The germline CDR1 and CDR2 sequences are SGHVS and FQNEAQ. CDR3 length: 14 residues. The CDR3 sequence is CASSSLPAGKTQYF. In DNA, the CDR3 is TGTGCCAGCAGCTCGCTCCCCGCCGGGAAGACCCAGTACTTC.

As DNA, the CDR3 is TGTGCCAGCAGTGCAGGGGATCTAGCCAAAAACATTCAGTACTTC. Its protein product is CASSAGDLAKNIQYF. This chain links TRBV11-2 with TRBJ2-4, with D possibly matching TRBD1 (6 bases). Germline CDR1 SGHAT, CDR2 FQNNGV. The CDR3 sequence is 15 residues long. V was shortened by 6 bases and J by 0 bases, with 12 bases between the two germline ends.

The chain is built from TRBV7-3 and TRBJ2-6, with TRBD2 matching over 10 bases. Trimming cost V 0 bases and J 1 base; bases outside gene matches: 9. Germline lookup yields CDR1 SGHTA and CDR2 FQGTGA. The CDR3 consists of 20 residues. The CDR3 nucleotides read TGTGCCAGCAGCTTAACGAGTGGGCTAGCGGGAGTGTCTGGGGCCAACGTCCTGACTTTC. It yields the protein CASSLTSGLAGVSGANVLTF.

V usage is TRBV7-9 and J usage is TRBJ2-7; TRBD1 matches 9 bases. The CDR3 is 15 residues long. V was pared by 4 bases and J by 2 bases, with 6 bases of the junction left unmatched. The germline V gene encodes CDR1 SEHNR and CDR2 FQNEAQ (reference sequence). CDR3 sequence reads: CASSYQQGAAYEQYF. As DNA, the CDR3 is TGTGCCAGCAGCTATCAACAGGGGGCGGCCTACGAGCAGTACTTC.

The V call is TRBV7-2, the J call TRBJ2-5, with D hard to call. The CDR3 has 16 amino acids. Germline CDR1 SGHTA, CDR2 FQGNSA. Trimming took 5 bases from V and 5 from J, leaving 21 bases between them. In DNA form, the CDR3 reads TGTGCCAGCAGCCCTGAGGTTAGTGGGCTTGAGGAGACCCAGTACTTC. Amino acid sequence: CASSPEVSGLEETQYF.

The CDR3: CASSPRTGRPRAYGYTF. CDR3 bases: TGTGCCAGCAGTCCTCGGACAGGGCGACCTCGGGCCTATGGCTACACCTTC. This rearrangement joins TRBV27 to TRBJ1-2, with 8 nucleotides matching TRBD1. Germline-derived CDR1 and CDR2 are MNHEY and SMNVEV (reference sequence). The CDR3 runs 17 residues. Unmatched junction bases numbered 15, after V lost 5 bases and J lost 4 bases.

The chain has TRBV9 and TRBJ2-2; 9 bases agree with TRBD2. This CDR3 has 17 amino acids. CDR1 is SGDLS, CDR2 YYNGEE, per germline. The J segment lost 6 bases and the V segment lost 0 bases, leaving 9 bases of the junction unmatched. This CDR3 reads CASSVDSPSGIPGELFF. The DNA for the CDR3 is TGTGCCAGCAGCGTAGATAGCCCTAGCGGGATTCCCGGGGAGCTGTTTTTT.

The genes are TRBV2 and TRBJ1-5; tentative D call: TRBD1 (6 bases). Germline assignment: CDR1 SNHLY and CDR2 FYNNEI. The CDR3 loop spans 18 amino acids. The V gene lost 1 base and the J gene lost 4 bases, with 20 bases spanning the gap. This CDR3 is CASSEGVDSSYPNQPQHF. The DNA for the CDR3 is TGTGCCAGCAGTGAAGGGGTGGACAGTTCCTATCCTAATCAGCCCCAGCATTTT.

The chain couples TRBV7-9 to TRBJ2-7; no clear D. The CDR3 sequence is 13 residues long. CDR1 SEHNR and CDR2 FQNEAQ come from the germline V gene (reference sequence). V gave up 5 bases and J gave up 3 bases, with 11 bases separating them. CDR3 loop: CASSVPPHYEQYF. The CDR3 DNA is TGTGCCAGCAGCGTACCACCGCACTACGAGCAGTACTTC. Full variable domain (rest looked up from reference TRBV7-9 and TRBJ2-7): DTGVSQNPRHKITKRGQNVTFRCDPISEHNRLYWYRQTLGQGPEFLTYFQNEAQLEKSRLLSDRFSAERPKGSFSTLEIQRTEQGDSAMYLCASSVPPHYEQYFGPGTRLTVT.

The CDR3 here is CASSLEASGNTIYF. The CDR3 nucleotides are TGTGCCAGCAGCTTAGAGGCCAGTGGAAACACCATATATTTT. The rearrangement links TRBV5-4 to TRBJ1-3; D gene unclear. Germline assignment: CDR1 SGHNT and CDR2 YYREEE (reference sequence). Trimming stripped 2 bases from V and 3 bases from J, with 9 bases between. The CDR3 extends over 14 amino acids.

The rearrangement joins TRBV4-1 to TRBJ1-4; 8 positions agree with TRBD1. The V and J ends lost 4 bases and 3 bases, in that order; junction bases with no gene match: 7. The CDR3 is 16 residues long. Germline V lookup: CDR1 MGHRA, CDR2 YSYEKL. The CDR3 DNA is TGCGCCAGCAGCCCCAGGACAGGGTCCCCTAATGAAAAACTGTTTTTT. It yields the protein CASSPRTGSPNEKLFF.

The chain links TRBV5-4 to TRBJ2-7, with TRBD2 identical over 10 bases. There are 15 residues in the CDR3. J gave up 5 bases and V 2 bases, and 7 bases lay outside the gene matches. Germline CDR1 is SGHNT and CDR2 is YYREEE (reference sequence). The CDR3 loop reads CASSFSSGRGNEQYF. The DNA for the CDR3 is TGTGCCAGCAGCTTCTCGAGCGGGAGGGGGAACGAGCAGTACTTC.

DNA of the CDR3: TGTGCCAGCAGCTTCCGCGAAATTGTGGAGACCCAGTACTTC. This translates into CASSFREIVETQYF. V gene TRBV7-2 combines with J gene TRBJ2-5; no definite D call. Per the germline V gene, CDR1 is SGHTA and CDR2 is FQGNSA. The CDR3 extends over 14 amino acids. V lost 3 bases to trimming and J lost 5 bases, with 13 bases between them.